The entry below describes one T cell receptor (beta chain). Its antigen is not identified. This entry comes from a study of T-cell reconstitution after alpha-beta-depleted transplantation in children. Whole-study findings and limits: Diversity and T-cell counts at one year after transplant derived mostly from new T cells.

Unique molecular identifiers featured in how the TCRbeta library was prepared. TCRdb re-derived calls from the PCR reads in MiXCR, one entry per CDR3 protein. The sample records about 440,000 distinct CDR3 sequences, about 45% being singletons. The clonotype comes from a girl aged 2 to 9 with aplastic anemia, due to receive a stem cell transplant. This sample comprised PBMCs, obtained before TCRalphabeta/CD19-depleted stem cell transplant.

The CDR3 region is CATSRDRTENYEQYF. CDR3 bases: TGTGCCACCAGCAGAGACCGGACAGAAAACTACGAGCAGTACTTC. The chain uses TRBV15 and TRBJ2-7, with D tentatively TRBD1 (6 bases). The V end was cut by 0 bases, the J end by 3 bases, with 12 bases between. CDR3 length equals 15 residues. CDR1 and CDR2 (germline): LNHNV, YYDKDF (reference sequence). Full variable domain (outside the CDR3, taken from reference TRBV15 and TRBJ2-7): DAMVIQNPRYQVTQFGKPVTLSCSQTLNHNVMYWYQQKSSQAPKLLFHYYDKDFNNEADTPDNFQSRRPNTSFCFLDIRSPGLGDTAMYLCATSRDRTENYEQYFGPGTRLTVT.